This TCR beta chain stems from a study of regulatory T cells in long-lasting Graves disease. Study-level results: The persistent group shared about 2,500 public clonotypes, more than the approximately 880 shared by new patients.

The time point here: persistent/refractory GD, antithyroid drugs over 5 years with positive TRAb. PBMC RNA served as the TCR library source. The patient group derived from an endocrinology department in Xi'an, China. Building the TCR beta libraries relied on iRepertoire HTBI primers, and CDR3 regions underwent Arm-PCR. One entry per CDR3 protein, called by TCRdb with MiXCR from the multiplex PCR reads. This table holds 600,000 to 800,000 distinct CDR3 sequences, roughly 30% found once. In its sample, this clonotype was seen a few times. Its antigen remains unknown. The CDR3 length is 15 residues. Trimming took 1 base from V and 3 from J, leaving 13 bases between them. Looked up from germline, CDR1 is SGHDN and CDR2 is FVKESK.

The sequenced sample was peripheral blood mononuclear cells (PBMCs), obtained when the disease was refractory, from a patient treated with antithyroid drugs. The chain is built from TRBV14 and TRBJ2-7; D might be TRBD1 or TRBD2, each matching 5 bases. This receptor was identified in a female donor with Graves disease. This chain's CDR3 is CASSQGRGTVYEQYF. CDR3 DNA sequence: TGTGCCAGCAGCCAAGGACGAGGGACGGTCTACGAGCAGTACTTC.